This T cell receptor (beta chain) came from a study of blood T cell repertoires in COVID-19 (dated by TCRdb to 2018 to 2021). About the investigation overall: The collaborator samples originated in the United States, Italy and Spain and spanned the acute and convalescent phases of COVID-19. The repertoires were made available in a free public database intended to serve as a resource for research on the immune response to SARS-CoV-2. Subjects who had been exposed to COVID-19, were actively infected with it, or had recovered from it provided the deeply sampled blood TCRbeta repertoires that made up the dataset. A de-identified subject ID, COVID-19 status, age in years and sex were almost always included in the sample metadata. Where available, HLA class I and class II types were obtained from metadata supplied by the sample provider rather than from assay-based typing. The prospective study material was composed of cDNA or gDNA derived from T cells, B-cell-depleted T cells, or PBMCs. Samples were obtained from the ongoing ImmuneRACE study (first 160 participants) and from about 1,300 subjects provided by 6 global collaborators. On the study overall, not on this receptor specifically: The quantity of clinical and demographic metadata differed by source and by participant and was supplied without curation.

The CDR3 goes from the cysteine to the phenylalanine over 13 residues. Only the CDR3 DNA is retained, 39 bases long and in frame from the first base. The germline V gene supplies CDR1 SGHTA and CDR2 FQGNSA. Trimming takes 3 bases off V and 5 bases off J; junction bases not matched to a gene: 1. As for this clone: Its cognate antigen has yet to be identified. Qualities for individual bases were not recorded, and no much larger clone is one base off.

Participants in the prospective study were enrolled through a virtual design, were aged about 18 to 100 years, and lived in about 25 United States geographic areas. To assign participants to cohorts, the prospective study relied on clinical history that participants themselves reported in a screening survey and a study questionnaire. In the prospective study, whole blood, serum and a nasopharyngeal or oropharyngeal swab were collected from each participant by mobile phlebotomists. Participants in the prospective study had the option to provide additional blood draws and questionnaires over a 2-month period. Before DNA extraction, prospective study blood samples were shipped either frozen or at room temperature. TCRbeta CDR3 regions were amplified from genomic DNA by means of the immunoSEQ Assay, a bias-controlled multiplex PCR. The paper's data handling went like this. Nucleated cell counts per sample were estimated from amplification of reference gene primers within the assay. Sequence reads were collapsed and filtered to measure the absolute abundance of every unique TCRbeta CDR3 rearrangement. For each sample, productive Simpson clonality was calculated as the square root of Simpson's diversity index across productive rearrangements. What TCRdb holds here is the immuneACCESS table cut down to in-frame rearrangements. Part of the clones is not present; checked against another copy, under half of the missing clones reflect an unresolved V gene, and the others are unexplained. The V and J calls and clone size are taken from that table; D and trimming were inferred from the DNA. The sample yields about 400,000 clones; around 90% were counted once. The top ten clones comprise about 2.1% of the sample.

The receptor was derived from a woman younger than 30 with acute COVID-19. Recombination linked TRBV7-2 to TRBJ1-5; 7 of the junction bases match TRBD1. The sequenced material came from PBMCs or T cells enriched from blood (not recorded which). DNA sequence: TGTGCCAGCAGCTTTGGACAGGATCAGCCCCAGCATTTT. Its translation is CASSFGQDQPQHF.